The present T cell receptor beta chain was sequenced within a study of early T cells in non-severe SARS-CoV-2 infection (TCRdb year 2021). At the level of the whole study: TCR sequencing used bulk RNA from unsorted whole blood, so alpha and beta chains could not be paired.

Reading from cysteine to phenylalanine, the CDR3 counts 13 amino acids. Just the 39-base CDR3 DNA is kept, in frame starting at base 1. A distance of 10 bases separates the germline ends of V and J, which lose 1 base and 5 bases respectively. Based on the germline V gene, the CDR1 and CDR2 sequences are SGHDT and YYEEEE. Set within a cohort of healthcare workers in London, UK, this nested case-control study involved weekly PCR testing of nasopharyngeal swabs along with blood sampling. Healthcare workers were enrolled in the week of the UK lockdown, from 23 to 31 March 2020, and were followed every week for up to about 16 weeks. The method behind the library was 5' RACE. The data were produced on a NextSeq 500. Unique molecular identifiers were attached to individual cDNA molecules in the TCR library protocol so that sequencing error and PCR bias could be corrected. Both TCR alpha and beta chains were sequenced, and tight co-correlation was observed between alpha and beta sequence abundances in each sample. The source study handled its data this way. Decombinator V4 was used to annotate TCR sequences for V gene, J gene and CDR3. TCRs were defined as expanded if a significant change between any two time points was detected under a Poisson model with p below 0.0001. TCR abundances were normalised to the total number of TCRs sequenced in each sample and reported as counts per million. MAIT TCRs were defined by TRAV1-2 paired with TRAJ12, TRAJ20 or TRAJ33, and iNKT TCRs by TRAV10 paired with TRAJ18. A search of VDJdb, accessed on 1 November 2021, was run for TCRs annotated to CMV, EBV and SARS-CoV-2, with TCRs annotated for multiple antigens excluded. TCRdb's own reprocessing of the public reads used fastp at Q25 and MiXCR and kept productive beta chains. Each entry merges the rows of one CDR3 protein and shows their most common DNA and genes. TCRdb, rather than the study authors, made the V and J calls. The sample yields about 49,000 distinct CDR3 sequences; around 4% were counted once. The ten largest clones add up to around 6% of the sample.

There are a few counts of this clonotype. This clone's antigen is unknown. No much larger clonotype is one base removed from it; base qualities were not supplied. Overall study results and their limits: Matching against VDJdb was skewed toward anti-spike CD8 responses, likely underestimated virus-specific expansions, and missed private and CD4 specificities.

The sequenced material came from whole blood. The clonotype comes from an adult who was a healthcare worker with PCR-confirmed SARS-CoV-2 infection or an uninfected control (not recorded which). The V and J genes are TRBV5-6 and TRBJ2-7; the D region may be TRBD1 or TRBD2, each matching 6 bases equally. The base sequence is TGTGCCAGCAGCTTGCTGGGGGGCAACGAGCAGTACTTC. It is translated as CASSLLGGNEQYF.